The 19 T cell receptor beta chains below come from one sample, sequenced in a study of OX40 agonist ivuxolimab in advanced cancers. Using immunoSEQ multiplex PCR, the repertoire was profiled, and TCRdb retains in-frame clones only, with some absent. The table has under 85,000 clones, around 86% seen once. Source: CD4+ or CD8+ T cells sorted from blood, taken in a trial of the OX40 agonist ivuxolimab. The receptors here all came from an adult with an advanced solid tumor such as melanoma, head and neck, liver or kidney cancer.

In this sample, this clone turned up a few times. This chain joins TRBV6-5 and TRBJ1-1, with D possibly TRBD1 on 5 matching bases. The CDR3 contains 16 residues. Germline lookup yields CDR1 MNHEY and CDR2 SVGAGI. V was pared by 0 bases and J by 3 bases, with 14 bases between. The CDR3 here is CASSYSTSGRDTEAFF. The DNA of the CDR3 is TGTGCCAGCAGTTACTCTACCTCAGGCAGGGACACTGAAGCTTTCTTT.

The J gene is TRBJ2-1, the V gene TRBV7-2; D may be TRBD1 or TRBD2 (5 bases each). Germline V gives CDR1 SGHTA, CDR2 FQGNSA. V lost 2 bases and J lost 4, with 9 bases in between. There are 14 residues in the CDR3. CDR3 DNA sequence: TGTGCCAGCAGCTTACTCAGGGAGTACAATGAGCAGTTCTTC. This codes for CASSLLREYNEQFF.

The V gene is TRBV6-4, the J gene TRBJ2-1; no reliable D call. Germline CDR1 is MRHNA and CDR2 is SNTAGT. V dropped 2 bases and J dropped 4 bases, with 3 bases sitting between them. This CDR3 comprises 12 residues. The CDR3 nucleotides read TGTGCCAGCAGTGACGATTACAATGAGCAGTTCTTC. Translated, it gives CASSDDYNEQFF.

V usage is TRBV28 and J usage is TRBJ1-6, with TRBD1 as a possible D gene (5 bases). Germline V gene data show CDR1 as MDHEN and CDR2 as SYDVKM. V was pared by 5 bases and J by 4 bases, with 12 bases between. The length of the CDR3 is 15 residues. The CDR3 DNA reads TGTGCCAGCAGTAGCCCGACAGCGTATAATTCACCCCTCCACTTT. It encodes CASSSPTAYNSPLHF. Based on the CDR3 plus reference TRBV28 and TRBJ1-6, the full variable domain is DVKVTQSSRYLVKRTGEKVFLECVQDMDHENMFWYRQDPGLGLRLIYFSYDVKMKEKGDIPEGYSVSREKKERFSLILESASTNQTSMYLCASSSPTAYNSPLHFGNGTRLTVT.

This chain uses TRBV5-1 with TRBJ1-1; D unclear. V lost 3 bases and J lost 4, with 13 bases in between. The CDR3 covers 14 residues. Germline loops: CDR1 SGHRS, CDR2 YFSETQ. As DNA, the CDR3 is TGCGCCAGCAGCTCGAACACGGCCTCCACTGAAGCTTTCTTT. Its protein is CASSSNTASTEAFF.

The CDR3 bases are TGTGCCAGCAGCTTAGACGGGGTCACAGATACGCAGTATTTT. Its protein product is CASSLDGVTDTQYF. The J gene is TRBJ2-3, the V gene TRBV7-9; D is possibly TRBD2 (5 bases). CDR1 is SEHNR and CDR2 is FQNEAQ in the germline V gene (reference sequence). The V end lost 1 base, the J end lost 2 bases, and 7 bases lay between the germline ends. The CDR3 is made up of 14 amino acids.

V gene TRBV28 combines with J gene TRBJ2-7; D is possibly TRBD1 (6 bases). This CDR3 has 12 amino acids. Deletions cut 5 bases from V and 5 bases from J, with 10 bases between. Germline CDR1 and CDR2: MDHEN and SYDVKM. In nucleotides, the CDR3 is TGTGCCAGCAGTGACAGGAGGAACGAGCAGTACTTC. Amino acids: CASSDRRNEQYF.

The gene calls are TRBV5-1 and TRBJ1-1; 7 bases align to TRBD1. The V gene's germline CDR1 is SGHRS and CDR2 YFSETQ. V shed 7 bases, J shed 4 bases, and the junction held 16 bases outside the gene matches. The CDR3 sequence is 16 residues long. CDR3 protein: CASSGGLSGGSTEAFF. The CDR3 DNA follows: TGCGCCAGCTCAGGGGGTTTGTCGGGCGGGAGCACTGAAGCTTTCTTT.

The chain couples TRBV28 to TRBJ1-4; TRBD1 is a possible D gene (5 bases). Per the germline V gene, CDR1 is MDHEN and CDR2 is SYDVKM. The V and J ends lost 2 bases and 8 bases respectively, with 15 bases between them. CDR3 size: 15 residues. CDR3 DNA sequence: TGTGCCAGCAGTTTACCCGGACAAGTTGGAGAAAAACTGTTTTTT. Its protein is CASSLPGQVGEKLFF.

The chain uses TRBV12-5 and TRBJ1-1; the D is unclear. Germline CDR1 and CDR2: LGHNT and FRNRAP. The ends were cut back, 4 bases at V and 1 base at J, with 16 bases in the middle. The CDR3 covers 16 residues. CDR3: CASGCHDRTENTEAFF. The DNA of the CDR3 is TGTGCTAGTGGTTGCCATGATCGGACGGAGAACACTGAAGCTTTCTTT. The variable domain in full, completed from reference TRBV12-5 and TRBJ1-1, reads DARVTQTPRHKVTEMGQEVTMRCQPILGHNTVFWYRQTMMQGLELLAYFRNRAPLDDSGMPKDRFSAEMPDATLATLKIQPSEPRDSAVYFCASGCHDRTENTEAFFGQGTRLTVV.

The V gene is TRBV11-3, the J gene TRBJ2-2, with D possibly matching TRBD2 (6 bases). V lost 3 bases and J lost 5, with 13 bases in between. The CDR3 contains 15 residues. Germline CDR1 is SGHNT and CDR2 is YENEEA. The CDR3 region has the DNA TGTGCCAGCAGCTTTCGGGCAGGAGGGACCGGGGAGCTGTTTTTT. Protein product: CASSFRAGGTGELFF.

The V call is TRBV7-9, the J call TRBJ1-1; TRBD1 matches 8 bases. The CDR3 is 15 residues long. The germline CDR1 and CDR2 sequences are SEHNR and FQNEAQ (reference sequence). J lost 4 bases, V lost 6 bases, and 10 bases had no gene match. CDR3: CASSTGTGSVTEAFF. CDR3 DNA: TGTGCCAGCAGTACGGGGACAGGTTCGGTCACTGAAGCTTTCTTT. Full variable domain (rest looked up from reference TRBV7-9 and TRBJ1-1): DTGVSQNPRHKITKRGQNVTFRCDPISEHNRLYWYRQTLGQGPEFLTYFQNEAQLEKSRLLSDRFSAERPKGSFSTLEIQRTEQGDSAMYLCASSTGTGSVTEAFFGQGTRLTVV.

The V call is TRBV4-1, the J call TRBJ1-1; a weak D match, TRBD1 (5 bases). Germline CDR1 reads MGHRA; CDR2 reads YSYEKL. Trimming shortened V by 0 bases and J by 0 bases, and 11 bases separated the two germline ends. This CDR3 is built from 16 residues. CDR3 sequence reads: CASSQDRGVVNTEAFF. CDR3 nucleotide sequence: TGCGCCAGCAGCCAAGATAGAGGGGTAGTGAACACTGAAGCTTTCTTT.

The V call is TRBV2, the J call TRBJ1-4; D not resolved. Per germline, CDR1 SNHLY and CDR2 FYNNEI. The CDR3 extends over 15 amino acids. Trimming removed 7 bases from V and 5 bases from J, with 17 bases in between. For the CDR3, the DNA is TGTGCCAGCAAGGGAACAGTCAATCTAAATGAAAAACTGTTTTTT. It encodes CASKGTVNLNEKLFF.

Only one count was recorded for this clone. The rearrangement joins TRBV15 to TRBJ1-5; tentatively, D is TRBD1 (5 bases). The V end was cut by 3 bases, the J end by 9 bases, with 15 bases between. The CDR3 has 14 amino acids. Per germline, CDR1 LNHNV and CDR2 YYDKDF (reference sequence). Here the CDR3 DNA reads TGTGCCACCAGCAGGGACGGGGCTCGGGGGCCCCAGCATTTT. Amino acid sequence: CATSRDGARGPQHF.

This clone occurred once. V is TRBV7-3 and J is TRBJ2-2, with D possibly being TRBD1 (5 bases). Germline CDR1 SGHTA, CDR2 FQGTGA. Trimming took off 4 bases at V and 0 bases at J, with 9 bases between the two ends. This CDR3 region has 15 residues. CDR3 nucleotide sequence: TGTGCCAGCAGCTACGACAGCACGAACACCGGGGAGCTGTTTTTT. Translation: CASSYDSTNTGELFF.

This clone was counted once. J is TRBJ1-6 and V is TRBV5-1, with 7 bases lining up with TRBD1. Germline values: CDR1 SGHRS, CDR2 YFSETQ. After removal of 2 bases from V and 7 bases from J, the junction contained 6 bases not matched to a gene. This CDR3 region has 15 residues. CDR3 region: CASSLAGQRNSPLHF. Written as DNA, the CDR3 is TGCGCCAGCAGCTTAGCGGGACAGAGAAATTCACCCCTCCACTTT.

The genes are TRBV28 and TRBJ1-4, with D possibly being TRBD1 (5 bases). Germline assignment: CDR1 MDHEN and CDR2 SYDVKM. The V end was cut by 4 bases, the J end by 8 bases, with 20 bases between. CDR3 size: 16 residues. CDR3 loop: CASSSPGGYDREKLFF. CDR3 bases: TGTGCCAGCAGTTCACCGGGGGGATACGATCGCGAAAAACTGTTTTTT.

The J gene is TRBJ2-7, the V gene TRBV28; TRBD1 is a possible D gene (5 bases). V was clipped by 5 bases and J by 0 bases, with 8 bases between them. The germline V gene encodes CDR1 MDHEN and CDR2 SYDVKM. The CDR3 consists of 13 residues. CDR3 bases: TGTGCCAGCAGTCGGACACCCTCCTACGAGCAGTACTTC. Translated: CASSRTPSYEQYF. The variable domain in full, completed from reference TRBV28 and TRBJ2-7, reads DVKVTQSSRYLVKRTGEKVFLECVQDMDHENMFWYRQDPGLGLRLIYFSYDVKMKEKGDIPEGYSVSREKKERFSLILESASTNQTSMYLCASSRTPSYEQYFGPGTRLTVT.